The clone carrying this T cell receptor beta chain appeared many times. Antigen: not known. Amplification of TCR beta CDR3 regions was performed using RNA transcripts as template. Researchers ran a first-round RT-PCR on the TCR CDR3 using the HTBI primer set. TCRdb called the multiplex PCR reads again in MiXCR, with one record for every CDR3 protein. The sample lists 250,000 or so distinct CDR3 sequences; approximately 15% were seen once. Criteria for exclusion of patients were uncontrolled infection, other autoimmune disease, pregnancy or lactation. The entry originates in a study of T cells in Graves' hyperthyroidism and ophthalmopathy. About the research overall: Peripheral blood draws took place at initial diagnosis, ahead of any treatment. Study-wide points: Most clonotypes that expanded in the thyroid above 0.001 also showed up in blood. A 13 V-J model separated ophthalmopathy from stable hyperthyroidism.

The ends lost 2 bases at V and 5 bases at J; junction bases unmatched: 16. The germline V gene encodes CDR1 MDHEN and CDR2 SYDVKM. This CDR3 has 19 residues. This chain uses TRBV28 with TRBJ1-3, with 9 positions matching TRBD1. The clonotype comes from a woman aged 40 to 49 with Graves' hyperthyroidism that later progressed to Graves' ophthalmopathy. The sample comprised blood. The CDR3 loop is CASSLLRDRAFSLRNTIYF. CDR3 sequence (DNA): TGTGCCAGCAGTTTACTCCGGGACAGGGCCTTTTCTCTAAGAAACACCATATATTTT.